What follows is one T cell receptor beta chain and its context. This entry is derived from a study of control samples from healthy donors and cancer patients. Germline CDR1 reads LNHNV; CDR2 reads YYDKDF (reference sequence). Trimming left V 11 bases short and J 9 bases short, with 17 bases between. The CDR3 is 12 residues long. Sequenced by immunoSEQ multiplex PCR; TCRdb stores in-frame clones only, minus some. The repertoire has 120,000 or so clones, about 87% of them found once; the top ten carry approximately 2.9%. This receptor was taken from a man in his fifties or sixties in good health. Sample: blood. The chain employs TRBV15 and TRBJ2-1, with a weak D call TRBD2 (5 bases). The CDR3 protein is CADSLVSGEQFF. The CDR3 region has the DNA TGTGCCGATTCACTAGTCTCGGGTGAGCAGTTCTTC.